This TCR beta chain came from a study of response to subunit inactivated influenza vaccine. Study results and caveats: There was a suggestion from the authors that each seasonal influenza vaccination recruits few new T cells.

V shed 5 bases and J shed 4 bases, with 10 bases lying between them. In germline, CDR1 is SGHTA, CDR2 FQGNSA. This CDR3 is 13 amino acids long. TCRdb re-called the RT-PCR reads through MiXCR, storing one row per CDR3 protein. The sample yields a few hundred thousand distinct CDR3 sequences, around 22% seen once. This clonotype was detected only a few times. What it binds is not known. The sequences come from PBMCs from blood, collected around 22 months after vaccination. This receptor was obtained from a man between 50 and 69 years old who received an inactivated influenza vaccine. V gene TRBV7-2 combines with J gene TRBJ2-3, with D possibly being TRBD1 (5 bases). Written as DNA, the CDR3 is TGTGCCAGCAGCCCGCAGGGCCCAGATACGCAGTATTTT. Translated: CASSPQGPDTQYF.